This TCR beta chain was profiled in a study of regulatory T cells in long-lasting Graves disease. Time point defined: newly diagnosed GD, antithyroid drugs for less than 3 months. PBMC-extracted RNA yielded the TCR library. Many counts were recorded for this clonotype. With 4 bases removed from V and 2 bases from J, the gap between germline ends came to 17 bases. The V gene's germline CDR1 is MNHNS and CDR2 SASEGT. This CDR3 contains 16 residues. Relying on iRepertoire HTBI primers and Arm-PCR of CDR3 regions, the team built TCR beta libraries. TCRdb re-analysed the multiplex PCR reads in MiXCR, keeping a single row per CDR3 protein. Of over 200,000 distinct CDR3 sequences in the sample, more than 15% were seen once. The same sample was also used in a study of T cells in Graves' hyperthyroidism and ophthalmopathy.

This chain joins TRBV6-1 and TRBJ2-5; D not resolved. The sequence was collected from a woman in her thirties with Graves disease. The sequencing used peripheral blood mononuclear cells (PBMCs), collected at new diagnosis, from a patient treated with antithyroid drugs. The CDR3 nucleotides are TGTGCCAGCAGTGCCACACAACTCCCGCCTCAAGAGACCCAGTACTTC. Its protein product is CASSATQLPPQETQYF.